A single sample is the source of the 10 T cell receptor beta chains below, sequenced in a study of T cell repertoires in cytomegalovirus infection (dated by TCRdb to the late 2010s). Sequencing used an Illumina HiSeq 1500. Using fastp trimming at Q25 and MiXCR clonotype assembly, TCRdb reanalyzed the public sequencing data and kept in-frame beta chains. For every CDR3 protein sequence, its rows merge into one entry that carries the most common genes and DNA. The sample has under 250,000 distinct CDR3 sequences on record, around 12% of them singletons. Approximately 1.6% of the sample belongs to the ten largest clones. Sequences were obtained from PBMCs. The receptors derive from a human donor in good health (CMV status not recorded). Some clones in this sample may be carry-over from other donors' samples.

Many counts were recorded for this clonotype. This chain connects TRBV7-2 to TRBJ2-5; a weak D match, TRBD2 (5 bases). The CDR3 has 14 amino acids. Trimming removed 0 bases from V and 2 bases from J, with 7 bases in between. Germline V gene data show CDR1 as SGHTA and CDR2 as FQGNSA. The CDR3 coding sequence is TGTGCCAGCAGCTTAGCGGACTTACAAGAGACCCAGTACTTC. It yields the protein CASSLADLQETQYF.

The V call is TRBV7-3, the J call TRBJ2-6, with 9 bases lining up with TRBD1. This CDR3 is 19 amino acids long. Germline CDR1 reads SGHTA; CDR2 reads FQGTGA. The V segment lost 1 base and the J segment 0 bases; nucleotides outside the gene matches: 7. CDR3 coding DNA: TGTGCCAGCAGCTTAAACGTGGGACAGGGCGTCTCTGGGGCCAACGTCCTGACTTTC. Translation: CASSLNVGQGVSGANVLTF. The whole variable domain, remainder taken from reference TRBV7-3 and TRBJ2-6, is GAGVSQTPSNKVTEKGKYVELRCDPISGHTALYWYRQSLGQGPEFLIYFQGTGAADDSGLPNDRFFAVRPEGSVSTLKIQRTERGDSAVYLCASSLNVGQGVSGANVLTFGAGSRLTVL.

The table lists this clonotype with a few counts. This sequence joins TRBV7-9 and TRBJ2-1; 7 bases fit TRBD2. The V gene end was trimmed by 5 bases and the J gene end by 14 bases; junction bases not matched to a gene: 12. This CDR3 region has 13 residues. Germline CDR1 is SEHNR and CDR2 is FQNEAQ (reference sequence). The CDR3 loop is CASSPSLLAPEFF. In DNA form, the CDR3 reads TGTGCCAGCAGCCCCTCCCTACTAGCGCCAGAGTTCTTC.

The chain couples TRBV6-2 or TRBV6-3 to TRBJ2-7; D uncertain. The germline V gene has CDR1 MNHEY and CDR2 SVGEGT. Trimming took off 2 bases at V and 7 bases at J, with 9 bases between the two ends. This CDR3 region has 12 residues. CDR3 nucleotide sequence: TGTGCCAGCAGTTACGAACGGTGGGAGCAGTACTTC. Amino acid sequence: CASSYERWEQYF.

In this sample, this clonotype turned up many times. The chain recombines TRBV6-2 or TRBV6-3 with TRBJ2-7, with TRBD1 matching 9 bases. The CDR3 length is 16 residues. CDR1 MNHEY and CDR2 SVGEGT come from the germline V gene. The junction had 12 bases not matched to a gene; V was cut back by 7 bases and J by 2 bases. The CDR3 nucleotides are TGTGCCAGCACCAGGCAAGGGACAGGGAACCCCTACGAGCAGTACTTC. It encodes CASTRQGTGNPYEQYF.

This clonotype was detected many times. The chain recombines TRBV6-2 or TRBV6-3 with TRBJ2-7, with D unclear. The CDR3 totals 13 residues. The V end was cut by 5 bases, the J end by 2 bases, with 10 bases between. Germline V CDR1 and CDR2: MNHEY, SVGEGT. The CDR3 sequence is CASSEMGTYEQYF. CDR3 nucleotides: TGTGCCAGCAGTGAAATGGGGACCTACGAGCAGTACTTC.

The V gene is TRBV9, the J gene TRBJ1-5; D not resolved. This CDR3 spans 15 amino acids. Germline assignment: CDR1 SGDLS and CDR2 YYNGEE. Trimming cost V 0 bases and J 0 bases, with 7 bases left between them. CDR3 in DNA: TGTGCCAGCAGCGTAGGCGGGTATAGCAATCAGCCCCAGCATTTT. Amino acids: CASSVGGYSNQPQHF.

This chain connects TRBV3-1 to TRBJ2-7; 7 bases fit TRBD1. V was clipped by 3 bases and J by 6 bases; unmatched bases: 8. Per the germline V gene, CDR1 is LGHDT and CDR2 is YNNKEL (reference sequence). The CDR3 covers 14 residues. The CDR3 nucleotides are TGTGCCAGCAGCCAGATCCCTGACAGGGTCGAGCAGTACTTC. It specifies CASSQIPDRVEQYF.

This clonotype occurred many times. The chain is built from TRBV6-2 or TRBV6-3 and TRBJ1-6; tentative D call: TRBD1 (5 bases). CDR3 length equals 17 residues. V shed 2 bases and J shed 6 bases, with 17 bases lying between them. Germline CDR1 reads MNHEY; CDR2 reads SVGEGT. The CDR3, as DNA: TGTGCCAGCAGTTACGCACGGACCAAAGGGGTTAATTCACCCCTCCACTTT. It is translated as CASSYARTKGVNSPLHF.

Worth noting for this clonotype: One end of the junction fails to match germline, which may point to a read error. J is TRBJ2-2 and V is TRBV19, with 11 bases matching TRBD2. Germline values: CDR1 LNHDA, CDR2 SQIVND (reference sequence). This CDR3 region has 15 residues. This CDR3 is CASSMSSGGSGELIF. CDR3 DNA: TGTGCCAGTAGTATGTCTAGCGGGGGGTCCGGGGAGCTGATTTTT.